A selection of T cell receptor beta chains follows, all from one sample in a study of shared clonotypes between healthy human individuals. Libraries were prepared by immunoSEQ multiplex PCR; TCRdb keeps only in-frame clonotypes and omits some of them. This repertoire shows millions of clones, 85% to 95% found once; its top ten account for over 0.12%. The specimen was naive CD4+ T cells sorted from blood. The source is a man aged 18 to 30 in good health. Each CDR3 is given with its conserved first and last residue. A D gene is named only where the DNA matches it firmly. Not every row has a clone size; where given, it reads once, few, many or a size class.

J gene,V gene,D gene,clone size,CDR3 length,CDR3 protein,CDR3 DNA
TRBJ2-5,TRBV5-4,-,-,15,CASSSSSWGSETQYF,TGTGCCAGCAGCTCGTCTTCTTGGGGGAGCGAGACCCAGTACTTC
TRBJ2-7,TRBV7-2,TRBD2,-,15,CASSTLAGLPYEQYF,TGTGCCAGCAGCACCCTAGCGGGGTTACCCTACGAGCAGTACTTC
TRBJ1-4,TRBV11-2,-,-,16,CASKDMAGTLNEKLFF,TGTGCCAGCAAGGATATGGCCGGGACACTCAATGAAAAACTGTTTTTT
TRBJ2-7,TRBV15,TRBD1,-,14,CATSREGGSYEQYF,TGTGCCACCAGCAGAGAAGGGGGCAGTTACGAGCAGTACTTC
TRBJ2-5,TRBV6-1,-,once,13,CASRAMGEETQYF,TGTGCCAGCAGGGCCATGGGGGAGGAGACCCAGTACTTC
TRBJ2-1,TRBV19,TRBD1,-,15,CASSPDRDRANEQFF,TGTGCCAGTAGTCCCGACCGGGACAGGGCCAATGAGCAGTTCTTC
TRBJ2-7,TRBV9,-,-,16,CASSVGHEGSSYEQYF,TGTGCCAGCAGCGTAGGGCACGAGGGGTCTTCCTACGAGCAGTACTTC
TRBJ2-5,TRBV18,-,-,14,CASSPSRIQETQYF,TGTGCCAGCTCACCTAGCCGGATCCAAGAGACCCAGTACTTC
TRBJ1-4,TRBV30,-,-,13,CAWSSQGYEKLFF,TGTGCCTGGAGTTCACAGGGTTATGAAAAACTGTTTTTT
TRBJ2-2,TRBV30,-,-,11,CAWSRTGELFF,TGTGCCTGGAGTCGGACCGGGGAGCTGTTTTTT
TRBJ2-7,TRBV5-1,TRBD2,-,16,CASSFTLAGGPYEQYF,TGCGCCAGCAGCTTCACACTAGCGGGAGGGCCGTACGAGCAGTACTTC
TRBJ1-2,TRBV2,TRBD1,-,13,CASKAGTVYGYTF,TGTGCCAGCAAAGCCGGGACAGTCTATGGCTACACCTTC
TRBJ2-5,TRBV4-1,-,-,20,CASSQPSVGRTAQIQETQYF,TGCGCCAGCAGCCAACCATCTGTCGGGAGGACAGCCCAGATTCAAGAGACCCAGTACTTC
TRBJ1-2,TRBV4-1,-,few,15,CASSQERRTAYGYTF,TGCGCCAGCAGCCAAGAAAGGCGGACAGCCTATGGCTACACCTTC
TRBJ1-3,TRBV18,-,-,14,CASSPTELGNTIYF,TGTGCCAGCTCACCGACCGAACTTGGAAACACCATATATTTT
TRBJ2-5,TRBV5-4,TRBD1,-,14,CASSWGDRGETQYF,TGTGCCAGCAGCTGGGGGGACAGGGGAGAGACCCAGTACTTC
TRBJ1-2,TRBV7-9,TRBD1,-,16,CASSLAHRGVHYGYTF,TGTGCCAGCAGCTTAGCCCACAGGGGCGTACACTATGGCTACACCTTC